The T cell receptor beta chain described here comes from a study of T cell changes during pregnancy in multiple sclerosis. Only in-frame clones appear in the TCRdb table, and some are missing; sequencing was by immunoSEQ multiplex PCR. This sample has around 44,000 clones, with 94% found just once. The germline CDR1 and CDR2 sequences are GTSNPN and SVGIG (reference sequence). The CDR3 loop spans 14 amino acids. The V gene lost 0 bases and the J gene lost 4 bases, with 11 bases spanning the gap. V usage is TRBV30 and J usage is TRBJ2-3; D may be TRBD1 (6 bases). The specimen was CD8+ T cells from peripheral blood mononuclear cells, collected in the third trimester of pregnancy. This receptor was taken from a female donor with multiple sclerosis, enrolled in a pregnancy study. The CDR3: CAWSVQGSPDTQYF. CDR3 nucleotide sequence: TGTGCCTGGAGTGTTCAGGGGAGCCCAGATACGCAGTATTTT.